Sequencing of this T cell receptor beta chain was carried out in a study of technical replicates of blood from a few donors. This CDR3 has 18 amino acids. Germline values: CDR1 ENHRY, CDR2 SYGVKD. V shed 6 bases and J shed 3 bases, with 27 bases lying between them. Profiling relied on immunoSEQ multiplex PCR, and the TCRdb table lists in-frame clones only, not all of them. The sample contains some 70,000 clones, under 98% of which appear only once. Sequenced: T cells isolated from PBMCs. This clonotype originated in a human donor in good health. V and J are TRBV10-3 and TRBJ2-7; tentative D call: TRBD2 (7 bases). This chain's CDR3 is CAIRRGGGPQGSIYEQYF. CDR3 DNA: TGTGCCATCAGAAGGGGGGGCGGGCCCCAGGGGTCTATCTACGAGCAGTACTTC.